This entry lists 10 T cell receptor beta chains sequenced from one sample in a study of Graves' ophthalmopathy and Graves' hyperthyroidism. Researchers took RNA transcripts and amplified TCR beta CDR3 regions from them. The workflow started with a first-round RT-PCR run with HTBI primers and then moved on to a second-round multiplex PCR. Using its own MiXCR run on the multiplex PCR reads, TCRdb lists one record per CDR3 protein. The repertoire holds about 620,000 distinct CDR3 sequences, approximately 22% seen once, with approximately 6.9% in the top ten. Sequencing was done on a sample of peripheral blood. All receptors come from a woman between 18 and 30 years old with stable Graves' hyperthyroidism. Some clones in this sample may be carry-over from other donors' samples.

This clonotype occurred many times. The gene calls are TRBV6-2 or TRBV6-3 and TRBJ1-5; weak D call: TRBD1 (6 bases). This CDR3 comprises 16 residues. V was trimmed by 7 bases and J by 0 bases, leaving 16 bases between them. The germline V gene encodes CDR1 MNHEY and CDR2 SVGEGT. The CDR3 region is CASKPLNRDSNQPQHF. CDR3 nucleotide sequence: TGTGCCAGCAAACCATTAAACAGGGATAGCAATCAGCCCCAGCATTTT.

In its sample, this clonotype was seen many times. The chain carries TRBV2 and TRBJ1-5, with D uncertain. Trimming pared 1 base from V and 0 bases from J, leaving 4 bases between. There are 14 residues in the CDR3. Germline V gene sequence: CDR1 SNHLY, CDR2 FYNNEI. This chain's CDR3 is CASSEVRSNQPQHF. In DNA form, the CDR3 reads TGTGCCAGCAGTGAAGTCCGTAGCAATCAGCCCCAGCATTTT. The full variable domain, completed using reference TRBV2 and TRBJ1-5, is EPEVTQTPSHQVTQMGQEVILRCVPISNHLYFYWYRQILGQKVEFLVSFYNNEISEKSEIFDDQFSVERPDGSNFTLKIRSTKLEDSAMYFCASSEVRSNQPQHFGDGTRLSIL.

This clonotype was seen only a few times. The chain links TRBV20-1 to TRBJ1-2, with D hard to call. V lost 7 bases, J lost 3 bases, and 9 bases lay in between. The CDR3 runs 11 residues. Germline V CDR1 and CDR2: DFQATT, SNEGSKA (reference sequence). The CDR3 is CSVLGDYGYTF. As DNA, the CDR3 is TGCAGTGTTCTTGGGGACTATGGCTACACCTTC.

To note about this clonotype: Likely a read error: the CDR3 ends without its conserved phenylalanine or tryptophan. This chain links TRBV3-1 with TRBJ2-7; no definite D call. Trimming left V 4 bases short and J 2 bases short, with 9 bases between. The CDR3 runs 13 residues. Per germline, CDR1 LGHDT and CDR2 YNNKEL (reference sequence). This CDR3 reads CASSRTQTYEQYY. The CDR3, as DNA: TGTGCCAGCAGCCGAACGCAAACCTACGAGCAGTACTAC.

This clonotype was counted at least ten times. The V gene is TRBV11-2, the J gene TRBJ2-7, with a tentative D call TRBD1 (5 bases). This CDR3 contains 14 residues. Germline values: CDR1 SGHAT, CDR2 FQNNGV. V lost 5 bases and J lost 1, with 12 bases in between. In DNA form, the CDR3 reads TGTGCCAGCAGCACCCCCAGGGTATCCTACGAGCAGTACTTC. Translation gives CASSTPRVSYEQYF.

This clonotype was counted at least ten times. This CDR3 reads CASSLPRGTGELFF. The CDR3 nucleotides read TGTGCCAGCAGTCTACCCCGGGGGACCGGGGAGCTGTTTTTT. The chain is built from TRBV6-5 and TRBJ2-2, with D perhaps matching TRBD2 (6 bases). Deletions cut 5 bases from V and 5 bases from J, with 12 bases between. The CDR3 spans 14 residues. CDR1 is MNHEY, CDR2 SVGAGI, per germline.

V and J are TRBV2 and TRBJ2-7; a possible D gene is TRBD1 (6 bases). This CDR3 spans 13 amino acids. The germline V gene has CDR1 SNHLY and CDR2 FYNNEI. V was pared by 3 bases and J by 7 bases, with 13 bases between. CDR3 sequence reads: CASSESTGREQYF. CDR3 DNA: TGTGCCAGCAGTGAGTCGACAGGAAGGGAGCAGTACTTC.

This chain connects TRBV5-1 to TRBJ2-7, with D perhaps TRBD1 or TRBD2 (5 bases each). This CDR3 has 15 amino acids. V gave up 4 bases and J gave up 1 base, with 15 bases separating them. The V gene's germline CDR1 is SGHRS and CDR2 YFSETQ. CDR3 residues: CASSDRDLVSYEQYF. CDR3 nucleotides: TGCGCCAGCAGCGACCGGGACCTTGTGTCCTACGAGCAGTACTTC.

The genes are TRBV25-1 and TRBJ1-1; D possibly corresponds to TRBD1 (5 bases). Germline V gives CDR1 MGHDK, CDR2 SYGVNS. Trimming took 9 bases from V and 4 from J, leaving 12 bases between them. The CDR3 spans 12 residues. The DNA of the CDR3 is TGTGCCAGGTTAGGGGAGACCACTGAAGCTTTCTTT. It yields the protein CARLGETTEAFF.

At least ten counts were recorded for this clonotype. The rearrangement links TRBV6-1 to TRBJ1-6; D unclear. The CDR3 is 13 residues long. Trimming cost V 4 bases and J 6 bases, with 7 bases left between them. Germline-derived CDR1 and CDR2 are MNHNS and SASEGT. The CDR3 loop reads CASSVKGNSPLHF. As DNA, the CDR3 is TGTGCCAGCAGTGTCAAGGGTAATTCACCCCTCCACTTT.